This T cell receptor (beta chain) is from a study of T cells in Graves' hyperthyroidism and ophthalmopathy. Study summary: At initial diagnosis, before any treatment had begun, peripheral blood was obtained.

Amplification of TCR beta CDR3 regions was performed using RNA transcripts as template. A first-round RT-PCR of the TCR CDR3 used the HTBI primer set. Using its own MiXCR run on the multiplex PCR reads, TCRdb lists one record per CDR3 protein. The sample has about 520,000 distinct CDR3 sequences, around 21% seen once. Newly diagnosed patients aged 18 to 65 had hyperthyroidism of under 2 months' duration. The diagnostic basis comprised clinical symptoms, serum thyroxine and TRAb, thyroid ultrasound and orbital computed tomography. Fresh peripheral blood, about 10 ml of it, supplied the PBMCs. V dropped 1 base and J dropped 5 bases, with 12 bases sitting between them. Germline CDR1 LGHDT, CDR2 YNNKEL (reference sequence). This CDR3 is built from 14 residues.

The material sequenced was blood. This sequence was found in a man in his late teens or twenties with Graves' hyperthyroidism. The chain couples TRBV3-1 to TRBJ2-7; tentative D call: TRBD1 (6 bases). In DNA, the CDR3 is TGTGCCAGCAGCCAAGGGGGGCAGGGAAACGAGCAGTACTTC. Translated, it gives CASSQGGQGNEQYF.